The clone carrying this T cell receptor beta chain has just one count. The antigen is not known. The data originate from a study of metastatic and nonmetastatic thyroid tumors. Study-wide background: From malignant and benign thyroid patients, repertoires in blood and in tumor or nodule tissue were compared. Findings of the study overall: Significantly higher TCR beta diversity was reportedly seen in malignant thyroid tumors than benign nodules, in blood and tumor.

MiXCR re-clonotyped the PCR reads for TCRdb. The sample has more than 20,000 clones, 24% seen once. All patients were treatment-naive before thyroid surgery. Trimming cost V 0 bases and J 11 bases, with 13 bases left between them. Germline CDR1 DFQATT, CDR2 SNEGSKA (reference sequence). The CDR3 is 12 amino acids. The genes are TRBV20-1 and TRBJ1-1; perhaps TRBD1 as D (6 bases). The specimen was tumor tissue. The TCR comes from a male donor with papillary thyroid cancer or a benign thyroid nodule (not recorded which). Some clones in this sample may be carry-over from other donors' samples. CDR3 nucleotides: TGCAGTGCTAGAGACAGGGGTGAAGGGGCTTTCTTT. As protein: CSARDRGEGAFF.